One sample yielded the 20 T cell receptor beta chains listed below, sequenced in a study of T cell repertoires in cytomegalovirus infection. A single record per CDR3 protein comes from TCRdb applying MiXCR to the reads. This table has almost 90,000 distinct CDR3 sequences, about 29% appearing once. Antigen specificity for these receptors is unknown. This material consisted of CD8+ T cells from cultured PBMCs, taken from culture after CMV antigen stimulation. Receptors originate from a human donor in good health (CMV status not recorded). Some clones in this sample may be carry-over from other donors' samples.

The gene calls are TRBV2 and TRBJ1-1; no definite D call. The V gene's germline CDR1 is SNHLY and CDR2 FYNNEI. Trimming pared 9 bases from V and 0 bases from J, leaving 11 bases between. The CDR3 totals 13 residues. For the CDR3, the DNA is TGTGCCAGTCTAAGACTTTTGAACACTGAAGCTTTCTTT. As protein: CASLRLLNTEAFF.

The chain links TRBV19 to TRBJ1-4, with D hard to call. The V and J ends lost 1 base and 8 bases respectively, with 11 bases between them. Germline values: CDR1 LNHDA, CDR2 SQIVND (reference sequence). CDR3 length: 14 amino acids. CDR3 DNA sequence: TGTGCCAGTAGTATAGGAGGCTTCAGGGAAAAACTGTTTTTT. Translating gives CASSIGGFREKLFF.

This clonotype showed up just a few times. The rearrangement joins TRBV12-3 or TRBV12-4 to TRBJ2-1, with D perhaps TRBD2 (5 bases). CDR3 length equals 12 residues. V lost 5 bases to trimming and J lost 3 bases, with 5 bases between them. The CDR3 loop reads CASSRGYNEQFF. The DNA of the CDR3 is TGTGCCAGCAGTCGGGGCTACAATGAGCAGTTCTTC.

This clonotype was detected a few times. V and J are TRBV7-9 and TRBJ1-4; 8 nucleotides align to TRBD1. The germline gives CDR1 SEHNR, CDR2 FQNEAQ (reference sequence). The ends lost 5 bases at V and 6 bases at J; junction bases unmatched: 2. The CDR3 consists of 13 residues. CDR3 sequence: CASSPDRDEKLFF. CDR3 nucleotide sequence: TGTGCCAGCAGCCCGGACAGGGATGAAAAACTGTTTTTT.

At least ten counts were recorded for this clonotype. The rearrangement uses TRBV6-5 and TRBJ2-7, with 11 bases that match TRBD1. Germline values: CDR1 MNHEY, CDR2 SVGAGI. The CDR3 contains 15 residues. Germline trimming cut 2 bases from V and 4 bases from J; bases unmatched to any gene: 4. CDR3 DNA sequence: TGTGCCAGCAGTTACGGGACAGGGGGTTATTACGAGCAGTACTTC. Translating it yields CASSYGTGGYYEQYF.

The V gene is TRBV7-9, the J gene TRBJ2-1; perhaps TRBD1 as D (6 bases). The V end lost 1 base, the J end lost 1 base, and 14 bases lay between the germline ends. Germline V gene data show CDR1 as SEHNR and CDR2 as FQNEAQ (reference sequence). The CDR3 covers 17 residues. The CDR3 reads CASSLDGPRGSYNEQFF. In DNA, the CDR3 is TGTGCCAGCAGCTTAGACGGACCCAGGGGTTCCTACAATGAGCAGTTCTTC.

Many counts were recorded for this clonotype. The J gene is TRBJ1-4, the V gene TRBV7-9; D call uncertain. Trimming stripped 5 bases from V and 1 base from J, with 11 bases between. Per germline, CDR1 SEHNR and CDR2 FQNEAQ (reference sequence). This CDR3 is built from 15 residues. CDR3 region: CASSPTYETNEKLFF. The CDR3 coding sequence is TGTGCCAGCAGCCCTACGTATGAAACTAATGAAAAACTGTTTTTT.

This clonotype appeared a few times. The genes are TRBV5-8 and TRBJ2-1; D might be TRBD1 (6 bases). Germline V CDR1 and CDR2: SGHTS, YDEGEE. The CDR3 covers 12 residues. V was cut by 5 bases and J by 10 bases, with 13 bases left in between. The CDR3 loop reads CASSSRGREQFF. CDR3 DNA sequence: TGTGCCAGCAGTTCCAGGGGACGGGAGCAGTTCTTC.

The genes are TRBV19 and TRBJ2-3; 10 positions agree with TRBD2. J was trimmed by 2 bases and V by 3 bases; bases with no gene match: 5. There are 16 residues in the CDR3. CDR1 is LNHDA and CDR2 is SQIVND in the germline V gene (reference sequence). The CDR3 loop reads CASSISSGGLTDTQYF. CDR3 in DNA: TGTGCCAGTAGTATCTCTAGCGGGGGTCTCACAGATACGCAGTATTTT.

In its sample, this clonotype was seen a few times. The genes are TRBV7-3 and TRBJ1-2; D unclear. The CDR3 spans 15 residues. Between the trimmed V and J ends, which lost 0 bases and 1 base, there was a span of 9 bases. The germline gives CDR1 SGHTA, CDR2 FQGTGA. CDR3 region: CASSLTADLNYGYTF. CDR3 coding DNA: TGTGCCAGCAGCTTAACGGCAGACCTTAACTATGGCTACACCTTC.

This clonotype was counted at least ten times. CDR3 nucleotides: TGTGCCAGCAGTTTTCGGCCTACCGGGACTGAAGCTTTCTTT. It yields the protein CASSFRPTGTEAFF. This chain connects TRBV28 to TRBJ1-1; D not certain. V was trimmed by 3 bases and J by 5 bases, leaving 13 bases between them. The germline V gene has CDR1 MDHEN and CDR2 SYDVKM. This CDR3 has 14 amino acids. The full variable domain, completed using reference TRBV28 and TRBJ1-1, is DVKVTQSSRYLVKRTGEKVFLECVQDMDHENMFWYRQDPGLGLRLIYFSYDVKMKEKGDIPEGYSVSREKKERFSLILESASTNQTSMYLCASSFRPTGTEAFFGQGTRLTVV.

This clonotype showed up just a few times. The chain uses TRBV28 and TRBJ2-1; D may be TRBD1 (6 bases). The V gene lost 6 bases and the J gene lost 6 bases, with 18 bases spanning the gap. Germline CDR1 and CDR2: MDHEN and SYDVKM. The CDR3 is made up of 15 amino acids. The DNA of the CDR3 is TGTGCCAGCAGATTACCTTCGGGCAGGGGCAATGAGCAGTTCTTC. Translating gives CASRLPSGRGNEQFF. The full variable domain, completed using reference TRBV28 and TRBJ2-1, is DVKVTQSSRYLVKRTGEKVFLECVQDMDHENMFWYRQDPGLGLRLIYFSYDVKMKEKGDIPEGYSVSREKKERFSLILESASTNQTSMYLCASRLPSGRGNEQFFGPGTRLTVL.

This clonotype has a handful of counts. The chain uses TRBV28 and TRBJ1-1; D is possibly TRBD1 (6 bases). The length of the CDR3 is 12 residues. Looked up from germline, CDR1 is MDHEN and CDR2 is SYDVKM. V was clipped by 3 bases and J by 5 bases, with 7 bases between them. CDR3 sequence (DNA): TGTGCCAGCAGTTTTCAGGGGACTGAAGCTTTCTTT. Protein sequence: CASSFQGTEAFF.

This clonotype was observed a handful of times. This sequence joins TRBV27 and TRBJ2-7; the D gene is possibly TRBD1 (6 bases). Trimming pared 4 bases from V and 0 bases from J, leaving 16 bases between. This CDR3 is 16 amino acids long. Per germline, CDR1 MNHEY and CDR2 SMNVEV (reference sequence). The CDR3 DNA sequence: TGTGCCAGCAGTTCCCCTCTTTGGACAGCCTCCTACGAGCAGTACTTC. This translates into CASSSPLWTASYEQYF.

The chain combines TRBV12-3 or TRBV12-4 with TRBJ2-5, with D perhaps TRBD1 or TRBD2 (7 bases each). This CDR3 region has 15 residues. The V gene lost 7 bases and the J gene lost 2 bases, with 17 bases spanning the gap. The CDR3 is CASTKGGGGQETQYF. CDR3 nucleotides: TGTGCCAGCACCAAGGGAGGGGGCGGGCAAGAGACCCAGTACTTC.

V and J are TRBV6-1 and TRBJ1-1; no clear D. CDR1 is MNHNS, CDR2 SASEGT, per germline. The CDR3 is made up of 13 amino acids. The V end lost 5 bases, the J end lost 6 bases, and 13 bases lay between the germline ends. CDR3 region: CASSYVGGPEAFF. CDR3 nucleotides: TGTGCCAGCAGTTACGTCGGAGGCCCTGAAGCTTTCTTT.

The sample holds one count of this clonotype. The chain carries TRBV5-4 and TRBJ2-2; 8 nucleotides match TRBD2. Trimming removed 1 base from V and 0 bases from J; junction bases left unmatched: 11. This CDR3 has 19 residues. The germline V gene has CDR1 SGHNT and CDR2 YYREEE (reference sequence). The CDR3 sequence is CASSLLAGIAGPNTGELFF. For the CDR3, the DNA is TGTGCCAGCAGCTTGCTGGCAGGGATAGCGGGGCCGAACACCGGGGAGCTGTTTTTT.

The chain uses TRBV7-9 and TRBJ2-7; 8 nucleotides align to TRBD1. The V and J ends lost 4 bases and 2 bases, in that order; junction bases with no gene match: 10. Looked up from germline, CDR1 is SEHNR and CDR2 is FQNEAQ (reference sequence). The CDR3 is 16 residues long. The CDR3 nucleotides read TGTGCCAGCAGCTCCCCAGGGGGCCCAACCACCTACGAGCAGTACTTC. Its translation is CASSSPGGPTTYEQYF.

The chain uses TRBV7-6 and TRBJ2-2; D may match TRBD1 or TRBD2 (6 bases each). Germline values: CDR1 SGHVS, CDR2 FNYEAQ. This CDR3 region has 15 residues. Between the trimmed V and J ends, which lost 1 base and 4 bases, there was a span of 10 bases. The CDR3 nucleotides read TGTGCCAGCAGCTTAGAACAGGGAGGCACCGGGGAGCTGTTTTTT. Translated, it gives CASSLEQGGTGELFF.

This chain uses TRBV4-2 with TRBJ2-5; possibly TRBD2 for D (6 bases). V was clipped by 8 bases and J by 4 bases, with 8 bases between them. The V gene's germline CDR1 is LGHNA and CDR2 YNFKEQ. The CDR3 length is 11 residues. CDR3 in DNA: TGTGCCAGCGGGGGAGGAGAGACCCAGTACTTC. Encoded protein: CASGGGETQYF.